The 20 T cell receptor beta chains below all came from one sample that was sequenced in a study of Graves' ophthalmopathy and Graves' hyperthyroidism. Amplification of TCR beta CDR3 regions used RNA transcripts. First-round RT-PCR with HTBI primers preceded a second-round multiplex PCR. TCRdb analysed the multiplex PCR reads with MiXCR anew, one entry per CDR3 protein. Among about 550,000 distinct CDR3 sequences listed, approximately 35% were seen once. Sequenced sample: peripheral blood or thyroid tissue (not recorded which). The receptors were gathered from an adult man with Graves' hyperthyroidism.

This clonotype was counted at least ten times. The gene calls are TRBV29-1 and TRBJ1-1, with TRBD1 as a possible D gene (6 bases). V was cut by 6 bases and J by 0 bases, with 14 bases left in between. The CDR3 length is 14 residues. Germline V gene sequence: CDR1 SQVTM, CDR2 ANQGSEA. The CDR3 region is CSVGGASVNTEAFF. CDR3 nucleotide sequence: TGCAGCGTGGGGGGGGCGTCGGTGAACACTGAAGCTTTCTTT.

The genes are TRBV5-1 and TRBJ2-2, with D possibly matching TRBD1 (6 bases). There are 14 residues in the CDR3. Deletions cut 0 bases from V and 5 bases from J, with 8 bases between. Germline V lookup: CDR1 SGHRS, CDR2 YFSETQ. In DNA, the CDR3 is TGCGCCAGCAGCTTGGATGGGACAACCGGGGAGCTGTTTTTT. Translation: CASSLDGTTGELFF.

To note about this clonotype: The CDR3 does not end in the conserved phenylalanine or tryptophan, so this is likely a read error. The J gene is TRBJ2-7, the V gene TRBV7-9; possibly TRBD1 for D (6 bases). This CDR3 has 16 residues. Per the germline V gene, CDR1 is SEHNR and CDR2 is FQNEAQ (reference sequence). Trimming cost V 1 base and J 0 bases, with 13 bases left between them. CDR3 DNA sequence: TGTGCCAGCAGCTTAGGAGCTCAGGGGAGCTCCTACGAGCAGTACACA. Translated, it gives CASSLGAQGSSYEQYT.

This chain joins TRBV7-2 and TRBJ1-4; TRBD1 agrees at 8 bases. J was trimmed by 6 bases and V by 6 bases; bases with no gene match: 3. Looked up from germline, CDR1 is SGHTA and CDR2 is FQGNSA. The CDR3 loop spans 13 amino acids. The CDR3 region is CASRPTGDEKLFF. As DNA, the CDR3 is TGTGCCAGCAGGCCGACAGGGGATGAAAAACTGTTTTTT. Using reference TRBV7-2 and TRBJ1-4 for the parts outside the CDR3, the full variable domain is GAGVSQSPSNKVTEKGKDVELRCDPISGHTALYWYRQSLGQGLEFLIYFQGNSAPDKSGLPSDRFSAERTGGSVSTLTIQRTQQEDSAVYLCASRPTGDEKLFFGSGTQLSVL.

This clonotype was seen repeatedly, ten times or more. This chain connects TRBV4-2 to TRBJ1-1; D call uncertain. CDR1 and CDR2 (germline): LGHNA, YNFKEQ. The CDR3 runs 16 residues. Trimming pared 3 bases from V and 1 base from J, leaving 15 bases between. CDR3 amino acids: CASSHTRWRPNTEAFF. Here the CDR3 DNA reads TGTGCCAGCAGCCACACTAGGTGGAGACCGAACACTGAAGCTTTCTTT.

A few counts support this clonotype. The chain links TRBV11-2 to TRBJ1-1, with 9 bases fitting TRBD1. This CDR3 region has 12 residues. The germline CDR1 and CDR2 sequences are SGHAT and FQNNGV. J was trimmed by 11 bases and V by 6 bases; bases with no gene match: 7. The CDR3: CASRITGGRAFF. Here the CDR3 DNA reads TGTGCCAGCAGGATAACAGGGGGCAGGGCTTTCTTT.

The chain couples TRBV29-1 to TRBJ2-7, with 7 bases aligning to TRBD2. Unmatched junction bases numbered 9, after V lost 3 bases and J lost 4 bases. In germline, CDR1 is SQVTM, CDR2 ANQGSEA. The CDR3 is made up of 14 amino acids. CDR3: CSVDRQPAGYEQYF. CDR3 coding DNA: TGCAGCGTTGACCGGCAGCCAGCGGGGTACGAGCAGTACTTC.

In this sample, this clonotype turned up a few times. This chain links TRBV20-1 with TRBJ2-1, with D hard to call. The CDR3 has 10 residues. V lost 5 bases and J lost 3, with 2 bases in between. The germline V gene has CDR1 DFQATT and CDR2 SNEGSKA (reference sequence). This CDR3 reads CSALYNEQFF. The CDR3 coding sequence is TGCAGTGCTCTCTACAATGAGCAGTTCTTC.

Comments on this clonotype: A read error is possible here, since a much larger clone lies one base away. This sequence joins TRBV6-5 and TRBJ2-5; D is possibly TRBD2 (5 bases). Looked up from germline, CDR1 is MNHEY and CDR2 is SVGAGI. This CDR3 is 13 amino acids long. The CDR3 DNA reads as TGTGCCAGCAGTTTAGGACTGTTGGAGACCCCGTACTTC. It encodes CASSLGLLETPYF.

This clonotype has a single count. The chain links TRBV7-9 to TRBJ2-5, with 11 bases lining up with TRBD1. The J call could be wrong; TRBJ2-1 is a better fit for the DNA end. The germline gives CDR1 SEHNR, CDR2 FQNEAQ (reference sequence). The CDR3 runs to 15 residues. CDR3 loop: CASSLGDRGYNEQFF. CDR3 nucleotides: TGTGCCAGCAGCTTAGGGGACAGGGGGTACAATGAGCAGTTCTTC.

The rearrangement links TRBV7-9 to TRBJ2-7; D may match TRBD1 or TRBD2 (6 bases each). Germline assignment: CDR1 SEHNR and CDR2 FQNEAQ (reference sequence). CDR3 length: 14 residues. V lost 3 bases, J lost 2 bases, and 11 bases lay in between. CDR3 nucleotide sequence: TGTGCCAGCAGCTTGTCGGGGGCCACCTACGAGCAGTACTTC. It translates to CASSLSGATYEQYF.

The CDR3 loop is CSGSGTGLSEQYF. Here the CDR3 DNA reads TGCAGCGGCTCCGGGACAGGGCTGAGCGAGCAGTACTTC. The chain combines TRBV29-1 with TRBJ2-7; TRBD1 matches at 9 bases. This CDR3 has 13 residues. The trim removed 7 bases at V and 6 bases at J, leaving 10 bases unmatched. The germline V gene has CDR1 SQVTM and CDR2 ANQGSEA.

This clonotype was picked up many times. The chain combines TRBV29-1 with TRBJ1-1; D ambiguous. The length of the CDR3 is 13 residues. Between the trimmed V and J ends, which lost 3 bases and 0 bases, there was a span of 8 bases. Germline V gene lookup returns CDR1 SQVTM and CDR2 ANQGSEA. As DNA, the CDR3 is TGCAGCGTTGATCTGAAGATGAACACTGAAGCTTTCTTT. Its protein product is CSVDLKMNTEAFF.

This clonotype was counted many times. This chain joins TRBV5-1 and TRBJ1-1; 8 nucleotides match TRBD1. Germline V gene sequence: CDR1 SGHRS, CDR2 YFSETQ. V shed 4 bases, J shed 0 bases, and the junction held 8 bases outside the gene matches. This CDR3 spans 16 amino acids. CDR3 protein: CASSGGDRTLNTEAFF. The CDR3 DNA is TGCGCCAGCAGCGGAGGGGACAGGACGTTGAACACTGAAGCTTTCTTT.

V usage is TRBV4-1 and J usage is TRBJ2-5; the D call may be TRBD1 or TRBD2 (5 bases each). The J call may be incorrect, as the DNA end agrees better with TRBJ2-1. Germline CDR1 MGHRA, CDR2 YSYEKL. The CDR3 length is 14 residues. The chain's CDR3 is CASSPVRTSGEQFF. DNA for the CDR3: TGCGCCAGCAGCCCCGTGAGGACTTCAGGGGAGCAGTTCTTC.

About this clonotype itself: A much larger clone is a single base away; this may be a read error. V and J are TRBV10-3 and TRBJ1-2; TRBD1 matches 7 bases. The CDR3 runs 14 residues. With V trimmed by 2 bases and J by 4 bases, 4 bases remained unmatched. CDR1 is ENHRY, CDR2 SYGVKD, per germline. The CDR3 coding sequence is TGTGCCATCAGTGAGACGACAGGGTCCTATGGCTACACCTTC. Amino acid sequence: CAISETTGSYGYTF.

This clonotype occurred many times. V is TRBV12-3 or TRBV12-4 and J is TRBJ1-2; D not resolved. CDR3 length: 12 residues. Trimming cost V 2 bases and J 4 bases, with 5 bases left between them. This CDR3 is CASSLRLYGYTF. The CDR3 region has the DNA TGTGCCAGCAGTTTACGACTCTATGGCTACACCTTC.

The rearrangement uses TRBV2 and TRBJ1-2; D not certain. Per the germline V gene, CDR1 is SNHLY and CDR2 is FYNNEI. This CDR3 is 12 amino acids long. Trimming shortened V by 8 bases and J by 3 bases, and 10 bases separated the two germline ends. The CDR3 DNA reads as TGTGCCAGCCCCGCCTTTGACTATGGCTACACCTTC. This gives the protein CASPAFDYGYTF.

This clonotype was picked up a small number of times. Written as DNA, the CDR3 is TGTGCCAGCAGTTTATCCGGACAGGGGACTGAAAAACTGTTTTTT. Translated: CASSLSGQGTEKLFF. This chain links TRBV6-5 with TRBJ1-4; 9 bases align to TRBD1. The V gene's germline CDR1 is MNHEY and CDR2 SVGAGI. V lost 4 bases and J lost 7; bases outside the gene matches: 7. This CDR3 spans 15 amino acids.

Ten or more counts support this clonotype. The V and J genes are TRBV14 and TRBJ2-7; D is perhaps TRBD1 or TRBD2 (5 bases each). Germline CDR1 is SGHDN and CDR2 is FVKESK. The CDR3 has 14 amino acids. V was clipped by 2 bases and J by 2 bases, with 10 bases between them. The chain's CDR3 is CASSQRDVTYEQYF. The CDR3 coding sequence is TGTGCCAGCAGCCAACGGGACGTTACCTACGAGCAGTACTTC.